The source of this T cell receptor beta chain is a study of shared clonotypes between healthy human individuals. A note on this clone: The same CDR3 also results from other DNA sequences found in this sample.

Deletions cut 0 bases from V and 0 bases from J, with 10 bases between. Germline CDR1 is SGHRS and CDR2 is YFSETQ. The CDR3 has 16 amino acids. In the original analysis: Filtering differed because ImmunoSEQ produced junction-only sequences that carried no quality scores. Generated by immunoSEQ multiplex PCR, the TCRdb table keeps only in-frame clones and is missing some. That table furnishes V, J and clone size, whereas the DNA furnished D and trimming. The sample holds 2,500,000 or so clones, 85% to 95% seen once. Sequenced: naive CD4+ T cells from PBMCs. Subset given: CD45RA+ positively selected. This chain uses TRBV5-1 with TRBJ2-1; D is perhaps TRBD1 or TRBD2 (5 bases each). This receptor was identified in a man aged 18 to 35 in good health. Some clones in this sample may be carry-over from other donors' samples. The CDR3: CASSLVSGSSYNEQFF. CDR3 in DNA: TGCGCCAGCAGCTTGGTGTCAGGGAGCTCCTACAATGAGCAGTTCTTC.